Presented here are 12 T cell receptor beta chains from one specimen sequenced in a study of CD8+ T cells in alopecia areata. Reverse transcribed after extraction, RNA yielded cDNA as the sequencing template. The assay was immunoSEQ multiplex PCR, and TCRdb's table has in-frame clones only and misses some. The sample has fewer than 250,000 clones, 50% to 60% seen once. Treatment here: oral pan-JAK inhibitor, 5-10 mg twice daily. The specimen was CD4+ T cells sorted from blood, collected at week 4, from a patient treated with tofacitinib. The receptors come from a human donor with alopecia areata.

This clone showed up just a few times. This sequence joins TRBV29-1 and TRBJ1-3; D unresolved. The ends were cut back, 4 bases at V and 1 base at J, with 8 bases in the middle. CDR3 length equals 13 residues. Germline-derived CDR1 and CDR2 are SQVTM and ANQGSEA. The CDR3 DNA follows: TGCAGCGTTGTGGGTACGTCTGGAAACACCATATATTTT. Translating it yields CSVVGTSGNTIYF.

The chain recombines TRBV23-1 with TRBJ2-1; D not resolved. TRBV23-1 is known as an ORF, though its function is uncertain. The CDR3 is 16 amino acids. V was clipped by 0 bases and J by 0 bases, with 9 bases between them. CDR3 nucleotides: TGCGCCAGCAGTCAATCGCACCAGAGCTCCTACAATGAGCAGTTCTTC. Translating it yields CASSQSHQSSYNEQFF.

The chain is built from TRBV30 and TRBJ2-3; TRBD1 or TRBD2 may be the D gene (5 bases each). The CDR3 consists of 14 residues. Germline V lookup: CDR1 GTSNPN, CDR2 SVGIG (reference sequence). V shed 5 bases and J shed 1 base, with 13 bases lying between them. The CDR3 region has the DNA TGTGCCTGGGCCCCGGGGCGCCGCACAGATACGCAGTATTTT. This codes for CAWAPGRRTDTQYF.

This clone was counted a few times. The rearrangement links TRBV18 to TRBJ1-1; D gene unclear. Trimming shortened V by 1 base and J by 4 bases, and 16 bases separated the two germline ends. This CDR3 spans 16 amino acids. CDR1 and CDR2 from the germline V gene are KGHSH and LQKENI. This chain's CDR3 is CASSPRPRMEGTEAFF. DNA for the CDR3: TGTGCCAGCTCACCACGGCCCCGGATGGAGGGCACTGAAGCTTTCTTT.

This clone occurred a few times. The chain has TRBV29-1 and TRBJ2-5, with D possibly being TRBD1 (5 bases). This CDR3 contains 11 residues. With 7 bases removed from V and 0 bases from J, the gap between germline ends came to 6 bases. Germline CDR1 SQVTM, CDR2 ANQGSEA. The CDR3 nucleotides are TGCAGCGGACAGTACCAAGAGACCCAGTACTTC. Translation: CSGQYQETQYF.

Comment on this clone: Other DNA sequences in this sample translate to the same CDR3. This chain connects TRBV28 to TRBJ1-2; a possible D gene is TRBD1 (6 bases). Trimming stripped 5 bases from V and 4 bases from J, with 14 bases between. The CDR3 covers 14 residues. CDR1 is MDHEN and CDR2 is SYDVKM in the germline V gene. This CDR3 reads CASSPGASFYGYTF. In nucleotides, the CDR3 is TGTGCCAGCAGTCCAGGGGCAAGTTTCTATGGCTACACCTTC.

This chain connects TRBV30 to TRBJ1-1; 8 bases fit TRBD1. The CDR3 sequence is 14 residues long. V trimming: 3 bases; J trimming: 4 bases; junction bases outside the gene matches: 7. The germline V gene encodes CDR1 GTSNPN and CDR2 SVGIG (reference sequence). The DNA of the CDR3 is TGTGCCTGGAGCCAAGGACAGGGTAGCACTGAAGCTTTCTTT. Its protein is CAWSQGQGSTEAFF.

In its sample, this clone was seen a few times. A junction boundary mismatches the germline segment, possibly from a read error. The chain couples TRBV6-6 to TRBJ2-5, with D maybe TRBD2 (6 bases). Looked up from germline, CDR1 is MNHNY and CDR2 is SVGAGI (reference sequence). The CDR3 extends over 13 amino acids. In DNA form, the CDR3 reads TGTGCCATCAGTGAGTCGGGGGAAGAGACCCAGTACTTC. Translation: CAISESGEETQYF.

This clone has more than one count but fewer than ten. The same CDR3 also results from other DNA sequences found in this sample. V usage is TRBV5-1 and J usage is TRBJ2-1; TRBD2 matches at 8 bases. Germline CDR1 reads SGHRS; CDR2 reads YFSETQ. The CDR3 is 15 residues long. Trimming at V came to 5 bases and at J to 0 bases, leaving 4 bases not matched to a gene. This CDR3 reads CASSLAGSSYNEQFF. CDR3 bases: TGCGCCAGCAGTTTAGCGGGGAGCTCCTACAATGAGCAGTTCTTC.

The chain carries TRBV27 and TRBJ2-5; 9 nucleotides line up with TRBD2. CDR1 is MNHEY, CDR2 SMNVEV, per germline (reference sequence). The CDR3 extends over 15 amino acids. V lost 5 bases, J lost 5 bases, and 9 bases stayed unmatched. Here the CDR3 reads CASSPRSGSLETQYF. CDR3 DNA sequence: TGTGCCAGCAGTCCGCGTAGCGGGAGTCTGGAGACCCAGTACTTC.

The V and J genes are TRBV29-1 and TRBJ1-1, with D maybe TRBD1 (6 bases). The V gene's germline CDR1 is SQVTM and CDR2 ANQGSEA. The germline V and J ends were trimmed by 5 bases and 0 bases, with 10 bases remaining between them. This CDR3 region has 13 residues. CDR3 loop: CSVSGQMNTEAFF. Written as DNA, the CDR3 is TGCAGCGTTTCCGGACAGATGAACACTGAAGCTTTCTTT.

The rearrangement links TRBV5-6 to TRBJ2-5; D possibly corresponds to TRBD2 (6 bases). Trimming removed 1 base from V and 5 bases from J, with 12 bases in between. Per the germline V gene, CDR1 is SGHDT and CDR2 is YYEEEE. The CDR3 totals 14 residues. For the CDR3, the DNA is TGTGCCAGCAGCTTGCTGACTAGTCGGGAGACCCAGTACTTC. This gives the protein CASSLLTSRETQYF. The whole variable domain, filled in from reference TRBV5-6 and TRBJ2-5, reads DAGVTQSPTHLIKTRGQQVTLRCSPKSGHDTVSWYQQALGQGPQFIFQYYEEEERQRGNFPDRFSGHQFPNYSSELNVNALLLGDSALYLCASSLLTSRETQYFGPGTRLLVL.